This passage covers 20 T cell receptor beta chains from one sample sequenced in a study of tumor-infiltrating lymphocytes in oesophageal squamous cell carcinoma. Via MiXCR, TCRdb re-called the PCR reads, giving one row per CDR3 protein. The data show roughly 11,000 distinct CDR3 sequences, with less than 70% seen just once and roughly 37% held by the top ten. The specimen was esophageal tumor tissue. The receptor set was obtained from a male donor with esophageal squamous cell carcinoma.

This clonotype was detected only a few times. The V call is TRBV7-3, the J call TRBJ2-1; D is perhaps TRBD2 (7 bases). The CDR3 is 16 residues long. V lost 0 bases and J lost 10, with 19 bases in between. CDR1 is SGHTA, CDR2 FQGTGA, per germline. The CDR3 protein is CASSLTWGRGSVEQFF. The CDR3, as DNA: TGTGCCAGCAGCTTAACGTGGGGGAGGGGGTCTGTGGAGCAGTTCTTC.

This chain uses TRBV7-2 with TRBJ2-7; 9 bases are a match to TRBD1. CDR3 length equals 14 residues. The V segment lost 5 bases and the J segment 7 bases; nucleotides outside the gene matches: 9. CDR1 and CDR2 from the germline V gene are SGHTA and FQGNSA. Here the CDR3 reads CASSPRDRVREQYF. CDR3 DNA: TGTGCCAGCAGCCCCCGGGACAGGGTAAGGGAGCAGTACTTC.

This clonotype was seen repeatedly, ten times or more. The rearrangement links TRBV11-2 to TRBJ2-1, with 10 bases that match TRBD2. Germline V CDR1 and CDR2: SGHAT, FQNNGV. The V gene end was trimmed by 2 bases and the J gene end by 7 bases; junction bases not matched to a gene: 2. The CDR3 consists of 14 residues. The CDR3, as DNA: TGTGCCAGCAGCTTAAGAGCGGGAGGGAATGAGCAGTTCTTC. Encoded protein: CASSLRAGGNEQFF.

This clonotype is medium-sized (0.01 to 0.1%) by share. The chain joins TRBV10-3 to TRBJ2-6, with 9 bases lining up with TRBD2. This CDR3 is 17 amino acids long. V trimming: 6 bases; J trimming: 0 bases; junction bases outside the gene matches: 6. The V gene's germline CDR1 is ENHRY and CDR2 SYGVKD. The CDR3 bases are TGTGCCATCAGCCCACTAGCGGGCTCCTCTGGGGCCAACGTCCTGACTTTC. This gives the protein CAISPLAGSSGANVLTF.

Within the sample, this clonotype is medium-sized. The chain links TRBV12-3 or TRBV12-4 to TRBJ1-2; D remains unclear. Trimming shortened V by 5 bases and J by 8 bases, and 12 bases separated the two germline ends. This CDR3 is built from 12 residues. The CDR3 sequence: CASSVNGGGYTF. The CDR3 DNA reads as TGTGCCAGCAGTGTCAACGGTGGGGGCTACACCTTC.

The J gene is TRBJ2-3, the V gene TRBV2, with unresolved D. V lost 7 bases, J lost 1 base, and 6 bases lay in between. CDR3 size: 12 residues. Germline CDR1 SNHLY, CDR2 FYNNEI. CDR3: CASTTRTDTQYF. The DNA for the CDR3 is TGTGCCAGCACCACCCGCACAGATACGCAGTATTTT.

This clonotype has at least ten counts. The chain combines TRBV7-8 with TRBJ2-5; D may correspond to TRBD1 or TRBD2 (5 bases each). The CDR3 totals 14 residues. The germline V gene encodes CDR1 SGHVS and CDR2 FQNEAQ. Between the trimmed V and J ends, which lost 5 bases and 5 bases, there was a span of 15 bases. CDR3 sequence: CASSPGTGRETQYF. CDR3 DNA sequence: TGTGCCAGCAGCCCCGGGACCGGAAGGGAGACCCAGTACTTC. Full variable domain (rest looked up from reference TRBV7-8 and TRBJ2-5): GAGVSQSPRYKVAKRGQDVALRCDPISGHVSLFWYQQALGQGPEFLTYFQNEAQLDKSGLPSDRFFAERPEGSVSTLKIQRTQQEDSAVYLCASSPGTGRETQYFGPGTRLLVL.

The V call is TRBV24-1, the J call TRBJ2-5; D unresolved. The germline CDR1 and CDR2 sequences are KGHDR and SFDVKD. The V and J ends lost 4 bases and 2 bases respectively, with 7 bases between them. The CDR3 totals 13 residues. The CDR3 coding sequence is TGTGCCACCAGTGAGGCGTCTCAAGAGACCCAGTACTTC. Its translation: CATSEASQETQYF.

This clonotype has just a few counts. The final CDR3 position lacks the conserved phenylalanine or tryptophan, pointing to a likely read error. The limits of the CDR3 on the DNA are not certain, so only TCRdb's listed CDR3 is given. This rearrangement joins TRBV10-3 to TRBJ2-7; the table's D call, TRBD1, was not checked against the DNA. From germline, CDR1 is ENHRY and CDR2 SYGVKD. The CDR3 is 16 residues long, ends included. The CDR3 is CAISEPQVNYGYTFGS.

CDR3 DNA: TGTGCCAGCAGCTTAGCGACAGTTAGCACAGATACGCAGTATTTT. Translating it yields CASSLATVSTDTQYF. The chain employs TRBV7-9 and TRBJ2-3; a weak D match, TRBD1 (5 bases). V lost 0 bases, J lost 0 bases, and 7 bases lay in between. Per the germline V gene, CDR1 is SEHNR and CDR2 is FQNEAQ (reference sequence). The CDR3 has 15 residues. Combining the CDR3 with reference TRBV7-9 and TRBJ2-3 gives the whole variable domain DTGVSQNPRHKITKRGQNVTFRCDPISEHNRLYWYRQTLGQGPEFLTYFQNEAQLEKSRLLSDRFSAERPKGSFSTLEIQRTEQGDSAMYLCASSLATVSTDTQYFGPGTRLTVL.

The DNA of the CDR3 is TGTGCCAGCAGCTTAGGGCTAGCGGGAGGGCGTGCAGATACGCAGTATTTT. Amino acids: CASSLGLAGGRADTQYF. V usage is TRBV7-6 and J usage is TRBJ2-3; TRBD2 agrees at 12 bases. V lost 1 base and J lost 4; bases outside the gene matches: 6. CDR3 length: 17 amino acids. Germline values: CDR1 SGHVS, CDR2 FNYEAQ.

This clonotype is categorized as medium-sized. The J gene is TRBJ1-1, the V gene TRBV6-6; 7 bases agree with TRBD1. The ends lost 2 bases at V and 10 bases at J; junction bases unmatched: 7. Germline V CDR1 and CDR2: MNHNY, SVGAGI (reference sequence). CDR3 size: 13 residues. Here the CDR3 reads CASSYQGGSPAFF. CDR3 sequence (DNA): TGTGCCAGCAGTTACCAGGGGGGATCCCCAGCTTTCTTT.

This clonotype is classed as medium-sized (0.01 to 0.1%). This chain uses TRBV7-3 with TRBJ2-2; no clear D. The CDR3 consists of 14 residues. Per the germline V gene, CDR1 is SGHTA and CDR2 is FQGTGA. V shed 5 bases and J shed 6 bases, with 13 bases lying between them. The CDR3 reads CASSPFNGAGELFF. CDR3 bases: TGTGCCAGCAGCCCGTTCAATGGGGCCGGGGAGCTGTTTTTT.

The J gene is TRBJ2-1, the V gene TRBV12-3 or TRBV12-4; D might be TRBD2 (6 bases). The V gene lost 3 bases and the J gene lost 3 bases, with 9 bases spanning the gap. The length of the CDR3 is 14 residues. Here the CDR3 reads CASSLGGNYNEQFF. In DNA form, the CDR3 reads TGTGCCAGCAGTTTGGGCGGGAACTACAATGAGCAGTTCTTC.

The chain combines TRBV24-1 with TRBJ2-5, with 10 bases aligning to TRBD2. This CDR3 is built from 15 residues. J lost 4 bases, V lost 5 bases, and 6 bases had no gene match. CDR1 and CDR2 (germline): KGHDR, SFDVKD. The CDR3 sequence: CATSALAGRGETQYF. CDR3 nucleotide sequence: TGTGCCACCAGTGCACTAGCGGGGAGGGGAGAGACCCAGTACTTC.

The genes are TRBV7-3 and TRBJ2-3, with D hard to call. The J call may be faulty, since TRBJ2-7 better matches the DNA end. The germline CDR1 and CDR2 sequences are SGHTA and FQGTGA. CDR3 length: 12 amino acids. DNA of the CDR3: TGTGCCAGCAGCTTCCCCACGGGCGAGCAGTACTTC. This gives the protein CASSFPTGEQYF.

The sample holds many counts of this clonotype. This rearrangement joins TRBV10-2 to TRBJ2-2, with 11 bases fitting TRBD2. CDR3 length: 16 amino acids. From germline, CDR1 is WSHSY and CDR2 SAAADI. Trimming removed 2 bases from V and 7 bases from J; junction bases left unmatched: 6. CDR3 in DNA: TGCGCCAGCAGTGAGACCACTAGCGGGAGTCGCGGGGAGCTGTTTTTT. Protein product: CASSETTSGSRGELFF.

This clonotype was observed a few times. CDR3 sequence (DNA): TGTGCCACCAGTGAGCGGGCCCCCATGGGTGAGCAGTTCTTC. It is translated as CATSERAPMGEQFF. The chain is built from TRBV24-1 and TRBJ2-1; D is perhaps TRBD2 (5 bases). V lost 4 bases to trimming and J lost 9 bases, with 15 bases between them. Germline V gives CDR1 KGHDR, CDR2 SFDVKD. There are 14 residues in the CDR3.

In its sample, this clonotype was seen once. The chain has TRBV11-2 and TRBJ2-2, with 7 bases matching TRBD2. V lost 4 bases to trimming and J lost 4 bases; unmatched junction nucleotides: 6. The CDR3 has 15 amino acids. CDR1 SGHAT and CDR2 FQNNGV come from the germline V gene. CDR3 amino acids: CASSYSGKGTGELFF. Here the CDR3 DNA reads TGTGCCAGCAGCTACAGCGGGAAGGGCACCGGGGAGCTGTTTTTT.

This clonotype occurred once. The chain recombines TRBV9 with TRBJ1-3, with a possible D match to TRBD1 (5 bases). Germline loops: CDR1 SGDLS, CDR2 YYNGEE. The V gene lost 3 bases and the J gene lost 6 bases, with 13 bases spanning the gap. The CDR3 consists of 14 residues. CDR3 region: CASSEQVKENTIYF. The CDR3 DNA is TGTGCCAGCAGCGAACAGGTTAAGGAAAACACCATATATTTT.